This T cell receptor beta chain is from a study of blood T cell repertoires in COVID-19 (TCRdb year 2020). Background for the entire study: Samples from collaborators originated in the United States, Italy and Spain and spanned both the acute and convalescent phases of COVID-19. The samples were drawn from the first 160 participants of the ongoing ImmuneRACE study and from 950 to 1,500 subjects provided by 6 global collaborators. Subjects who had been exposed to COVID-19, were actively infected with it, or had recovered from it provided the deeply sampled blood TCRbeta repertoires that made up the dataset. Nearly every sample came with metadata listing a de-identified subject ID, COVID-19 status, age in years and sex. The repertoires were made available in a free public database intended to serve as a resource for research on the immune response to SARS-CoV-2. The material from the prospective study consisted of cDNA or gDNA derived from T cells, B-cell-depleted T cells, or PBMCs. Where available, HLA class I and class II types were taken from metadata supplied by the sample provider and were not determined by assay-based typing. The research as a whole found: Clinical and demographic metadata were provided uncurated, with the amount varying by source and participant.

Enrolling through a virtual design, the prospective study's participants ranged in age from roughly 18 to 100 years and lived across 20 to 25 United States geographic areas. To assign participants to cohorts, the prospective study relied on clinical history that participants themselves reported in a screening survey and a study questionnaire. Exposed participants were defined as having been in contact with someone with a PCR-confirmed or clinician-diagnosed COVID-19 case within 2 weeks of study entry. Mobile phlebotomists in the prospective study collected whole blood, serum and a nasopharyngeal or oropharyngeal swab from every participant. Additional blood draws and questionnaires over an approximately two-month period could optionally be provided by prospective study participants. Before DNA extraction, prospective study blood samples were shipped either frozen or at room temperature. Concerning this clone: What antigen it recognizes has not been identified. The sample holds no much larger clone one base away, and base qualities are not on file.

TCRbeta CDR3 regions were amplified from genomic DNA using the immunoSEQ Assay, a bias-controlled multiplex PCR. Processing in the source paper ran as follows. The number of nucleated cells in each sample was estimated from the amplification of reference gene primers within the assay. To quantify the absolute abundance of each unique TCRbeta CDR3 rearrangement, sequence reads were collapsed and filtered. For each sample, productive Simpson clonality was calculated by taking the square root of Simpson's diversity index across productive rearrangements. This immuneACCESS table, as held by TCRdb, lists in-frame sequences with V and J called but not all clones. Of the missing ones, under half trace to an unresolved V gene in checked studies; the others have no known cause. V, J and clone size were drawn from that table, and D and trimming were deduced from the DNA. For this sample there are about 260,000 clones; approximately 90% appear just once. The ten largest clones take up about 3% of the sample.

From the cysteine up to the phenylalanine, the CDR3 has a length of 12 residues. CDR3 DNA only is kept here, 36 bases in frame from base 1. CDR1 and CDR2 are read off the germline V gene (reference sequence) as LNHDA and SQIVND. Trimming costs V 7 bases and J 2 bases, and their ends lie 7 bases apart. The chain is made from TRBV19 and TRBJ2-3; there is no confident call for the D gene. This TCR derives from a man aged 35 to 55 who had been exposed to COVID-19. The material sequenced was PBMCs or T cells enriched from blood (not recorded which). The sequenced DNA: TGTGCCAGTACTAGTTTCACAGATACGCAGTATTTT. The resulting protein is CASTSFTDTQYF.